A selection of T cell receptor beta chains follows, all from one sample in a study of blood T cell repertoires in COVID-19. The assay was immunoSEQ multiplex PCR, and TCRdb's table has in-frame clones only and misses some. The sample lists approximately 450,000 clones; roughly nine tenths were seen once. The sample consisted of PBMCs or T cells enriched from blood (not recorded which). Source of these receptors: a man aged 25-45 years who had recovered from COVID-19. CDR3s leave out the opening cysteine and the closing phenylalanine or tryptophan.

cdr3_length v_call cdr3_aa
13 TRBV28 ASSLLAGVTDTQY
14 TRBV27 ASSFRSGHRGDTQY
13 TRBV2 ASKQGKLGNTEAF
13 TRBV9 ASSVTSGSHGEQY
14 TRBV2 ASKGVRATTNEKLF
12 TRBV7-2 ASSGASVQETQY
12 TRBV9 ASSVSGEGTEAF
14 TRBV5-4 ASTSNDRSIQETQY
13 TRBV5-1 ASSSPGQPGYEQY
10 TRBV18 ASSAGEDTQY
11 TRBV7-3 ASSPDRNQPQH